Listed below are T cell receptor beta chains from one sample, sequenced in a study of blood T cell repertoires in COVID-19. Profiled with immunoSEQ multiplex PCR; TCRdb holds only in-frame clones, not every one. The sample lists roughly 80,000 clones, approximately 91% seen once, with approximately 1.8% in the top ten. The specimen was peripheral blood. All receptors derive from a man between 60 and 70 years old with acute or convalescent COVID-19. CDR3s include the opening cysteine and the closing phenylalanine or tryptophan. D genes are given only for firm matches. Clone size is given for some rows only: seen once, a few or many times, or a class if the clone is expanded.

j_gene	d_gene	v_gene	abundance	CDR3nt	CDR3aa
TRBJ1-2	TRBD1	TRBV7-3	NA	TGTGCCAGCAGCTTATCTCCATTCGACGGGACAGGGATTGGCTACACCTTC	CASSLSPFDGTGIGYTF
TRBJ2-1	NA	TRBV19	NA	TGTGCCAGTAGTATGTATTCGAGTAATGAGCAGTTCTTC	CASSMYSSNEQFF
TRBJ2-7	TRBD1	TRBV6-5	NA	TGTGCCAGCAGTCCGGACAGGGGATCCTACGAGCAGTACTTC	CASSPDRGSYEQYF
TRBJ1-3	NA	TRBV28	NA	TGTGCCAGCAGTTTATTAGTCCGGGGTGGAAACACCATATATTTT	CASSLLVRGGNTIYF
TRBJ1-5	NA	TRBV4-3	few	TGCGCCAGCAGCCCATCCCGGGTGAGCAATCAGCCCCAGCATTTT	CASSPSRVSNQPQHF
TRBJ2-3	NA	TRBV18	NA	TGTGCCAGCTCACCAGGCCTTAAAGGGGGCACAGATACGCAGTATTTT	CASSPGLKGGTDTQYF
TRBJ2-1	NA	TRBV9	NA	TGTGCCAGCAGCGTAGCTGGGAGGACTACTTACAATGAGCAGTTCTTC	CASSVAGRTTYNEQFF
TRBJ2-5	TRBD1	TRBV7-7	NA	TGTGCTAGCAGCTTAGCAAGACAGGGGGGAGAGACCCAGTACTTC	CASSLARQGGETQYF
TRBJ2-1	NA	TRBV27	NA	TGTGCCAGCAGTCCCAGCCGACTAGTCAATGAGCAGTTCTTC	CASSPSRLVNEQFF
TRBJ2-1	TRBD2	TRBV6-2/TRBV6-3	NA	TGTGCCAGCAGTTCCCGACTAGCGGGGATCAATGAGCAGTTCTTC	CASSSRLAGINEQFF
TRBJ2-5	TRBD2	TRBV19	NA	TGTGCCAGTAGTCCACCTGGACTAGCGGGAGGGCCAAAGACCCAGTACTTC	CASSPPGLAGGPKTQYF